Here is one T cell receptor (beta chain) with its context. Its antigen remains unknown. CDR3 length: 14 amino acids. V was shortened by 0 bases and J by 7 bases, with 12 bases between the two germline ends. Germline CDR1 and CDR2: MNHEY and SVGAGI. Generated by immunoSEQ multiplex PCR, the TCRdb table keeps only in-frame clones and is missing some. The profile shows under 20,000 clones, 65% to 80% of them singletons. This sample was taken from a study of somatic mutations in cytotoxic T cells in rheumatoid arthritis. For the study at large: Right after diagnosis, and before any treatment had started, patient peripheral blood (under 33 ml EDTA) was drawn.

Findings of the study overall: Relative to age-matched healthy controls, rheumatoid arthritis patients did not differ significantly in CD8+ T-cell clonality.

Positive selection with magnetic beads achieved the isolation of CD4+ and CD8+ cells, followed by a flow cytometry check of purity. Material: CD8+ T cells sorted from blood. The rearrangement uses TRBV6-5 and TRBJ1-1; the D is unclear. The clonotype comes from an adult with rheumatoid arthritis. Here the CDR3 DNA reads TGTGCCAGCAGTTACTCGTGGCAGAGTGATGAAGCTTTCTTT. Its translation: CASSYSWQSDEAFF.